This T cell receptor beta chain was retrieved from a study of blood T cell repertoires in COVID-19. This table comes from immunoSEQ multiplex PCR, and its TCRdb copy is limited to in-frame clones, with some not included. The repertoire holds fewer than 250,000 clones, with approximately 88% as singletons. V lost 2 bases and J lost 0, with 13 bases in between. This CDR3 spans 16 amino acids. The receptor was derived from a woman in her 30s who had been exposed to COVID-19. This chain links TRBV23-1 with TRBJ1-2; weak D call: TRBD1 (6 bases). TRBV23-1 carries the ORF label, with uncertain function. The material sequenced was PBMCs or T cells enriched from blood (not recorded which). CDR3 sequence: CASSQRTARPNYGYTF. The CDR3 DNA follows: TGCGCCAGCAGTCAAAGGACAGCTCGGCCTAACTATGGCTACACCTTC.